The rows below give T cell receptor beta chains drawn from one sample of a study of cytomegalovirus exposure and HLA in healthy donors. Profiling relied on immunoSEQ multiplex PCR, and the TCRdb table lists in-frame clones only, not all of them. The sample shows about 120,000 clones, 81% of them seen only once. Sequenced sample: PBMCs. The receptors originated from a man between 18 and 29 years old in good health and CMV-seropositive. The CDR3 runs from the conserved cysteine through the conserved F or W. D genes are given only for firm matches. A row's size may be missing; if present it is once, few, many or a size class.

NA	TRBV27	NA	TRBJ1-6	CASSSRGISPLHF	TGTGCCAGCAGCTCCCGCGGCATATCACCCCTCCACTTT
NA	TRBV5-5	NA	TRBJ1-2	CASSLFSRGSGYTF	TGTGCCAGCAGCTTGTTTTCACGCGGAAGTGGCTACACCTTC
TRBD2	TRBV15	NA	TRBJ2-3	CATSRELGGRAFLDTQYF	TGTGCCACCAGCAGAGAACTAGGAGGGAGGGCCTTCTTAGATACGCAGTATTTT
NA	TRBV6-1	NA	TRBJ2-7	CASVYGYEQYF	TGTGCCAGCGTGTACGGGTACGAGCAGTACTTC
TRBD1	TRBV4-3	NA	TRBJ1-4	CASSQTGGSGEKLFF	TGCGCCAGCAGCCAAACAGGGGGCTCGGGTGAAAAACTGTTTTTT
NA	TRBV13	NA	TRBJ1-1	CASSLAVLLNTEAFF	TGTGCCAGCAGCTTAGCCGTCCTATTGAACACTGAAGCTTTCTTT
TRBD2	TRBV5-1	NA	TRBJ2-7	CASSERWAGGGPYEQYF	TGCGCCAGCAGCGAAAGATGGGCGGGAGGCGGCCCCTACGAGCAGTACTTC
TRBD1	TRBV19	NA	TRBJ1-2	CASSTTGREDGYTF	TGTGCCAGTAGTACGACAGGGCGGGAGGACGGCTACACCTTC
NA	TRBV30	NA	TRBJ2-7	CAWARGRDYEQYF	TGTGCCTGGGCCCGAGGACGGGACTACGAGCAGTACTTC
TRBD1	TRBV4-1	few	TRBJ1-2	CASSQDPGTGSNYGYTF	TGCGCCAGCAGCCAAGACCCCGGGACAGGGTCTAACTATGGCTACACCTTC
TRBD1	TRBV6-6	NA	TRBJ1-5	CASRITGGGQPQHF	TGTGCCAGCAGAATAACAGGGGGCGGCCAGCCCCAGCATTTT
NA	TRBV19	once	TRBJ1-1	CASPWGDGNTEAFF	TGTGCCAGCCCGTGGGGGGATGGGAACACTGAAGCTTTCTTT
NA	TRBV7-2	NA	TRBJ2-3	CASSQNTDTQYF	TGTGCCAGCAGCCAGAACACAGATACGCAGTATTTT
TRBD1	TRBV6-5	NA	TRBJ2-7	CASSPTGIHEQYF	TGTGCCAGCAGTCCGACAGGGATCCACGAGCAGTACTTC
NA	TRBV9	NA	TRBJ2-7	CASSSEASSSYEQYF	TGTGCCAGCAGCTCAGAGGCCTCCAGCTCCTACGAGCAGTACTTC
NA	TRBV19	NA	TRBJ1-5	CASSIVSGGGNFGNQPQHF	TGTGCCAGTAGTATAGTTAGCGGGGGTGGTAACTTCGGCAATCAGCCCCAGCATTTT